The 27 T cell receptor beta chains reported below all come from one sample, sequenced in a study of T-cell memory formation after mild COVID-19. TCRdb re-called the 5' RACE reads with MiXCR, one entry per CDR3 protein. The data show hundreds of thousands of distinct CDR3 sequences, around a sixth seen once. The sample comprised PBMCs or a T cell subset sorted from them (not recorded which). These receptors came from an adult woman who had mild COVID-19 (a few samples of this study predate the infection). Cell type and time point are not known.

This clonotype has only a few counts. The chain links TRBV9 to TRBJ1-6, with 10 positions matching TRBD1. CDR3 length equals 16 residues. V was pared by 3 bases and J by 5 bases, with 5 bases of the junction left unmatched. CDR1 and CDR2 from the germline V gene are SGDLS and YYNGEE. Here the CDR3 DNA reads TGTGCCAGCAGCGCCAGACAGGGGGCGGATAATTCACCCCTCCACTTT. Translated, it gives CASSARQGADNSPLHF.

The table lists this clonotype with a few counts. V is TRBV7-6 and J is TRBJ2-7; 8 bases are a match to TRBD2. The V gene end was trimmed by 6 bases and the J gene end by 2 bases; junction bases not matched to a gene: 12. This CDR3 has 16 amino acids. The germline V gene has CDR1 SGHVS and CDR2 FNYEAQ. The CDR3: CASSSTTSGSTYEQYF. CDR3 nucleotides: TGTGCCAGCAGTTCAACTACTAGCGGATCTACCTACGAGCAGTACTTC.

The V and J genes are TRBV4-2 and TRBJ1-1; D is uncertain. V lost 4 bases and J lost 4, with 28 bases in between. The germline V gene encodes CDR1 LGHNA and CDR2 YNFKEQ. CDR3 length: 19 residues. In nucleotides, the CDR3 is TGTGCCAGCAGCCCTCACCTCAAGAGTGGAGGGAGCGGAGGCACTGAAGCTTTCTTT. It is translated as CASSPHLKSGGSGGTEAFF.

This sequence joins TRBV18 and TRBJ1-4, with 9 bases identical to TRBD1. The trim removed 3 bases at V and 8 bases at J, leaving 7 bases unmatched. CDR3 length equals 15 residues. Germline V gene data show CDR1 as KGHSH and CDR2 as LQKENI. CDR3 DNA sequence: TGTGCCAGCTCACCCGGGACAGGGAGGGGAGAAAAACTGTTTTTT. Its protein is CASSPGTGRGEKLFF. Based on the CDR3 plus reference TRBV18 and TRBJ1-4, the full variable domain is NAGVMQNPRHLVRRRGQEARLRCSPMKGHSHVYWYRQLPEEGLKFMVYLQKENIIDESGMPKERFSAEFPKEGPSILRIQQVVRGDSAAYFCASSPGTGRGEKLFFGSGTQLSVL.

This clonotype was seen a handful of times. The genes are TRBV12-3 or TRBV12-4 and TRBJ2-7, with 9 bases that match TRBD1. V shed 4 bases, J shed 0 bases, and the junction held 4 bases outside the gene matches. The CDR3 sequence is 15 residues long. This CDR3 is CASSWTGVVSYEQYF. Here the CDR3 DNA reads TGTGCCAGCAGTTGGACAGGGGTAGTCTCCTACGAGCAGTACTTC.

The chain combines TRBV4-1 with TRBJ2-7; 7 bases agree with TRBD1. V gave up 4 bases and J gave up 7 bases; unmatched junction bases: 13. The CDR3 is made up of 15 amino acids. CDR1 is MGHRA and CDR2 is YSYEKL in the germline V gene. The CDR3 spells CASSPTTGTTGEQYF. CDR3 coding DNA: TGCGCCAGCAGCCCTACAACAGGGACGACAGGGGAGCAGTACTTC.

The chain links TRBV5-1 to TRBJ2-3, with D possibly being TRBD2 (5 bases). The CDR3 length is 16 residues. The V and J ends lost 1 base and 2 bases respectively, with 14 bases between them. Germline values: CDR1 SGHRS, CDR2 YFSETQ. CDR3 sequence (DNA): TGCGCCAGCAGCTTGAGTCTCCCGGGGTCCACAGATACGCAGTATTTT. It translates to CASSLSLPGSTDTQYF.

The chain carries TRBV30 and TRBJ1-6; 7 bases fit TRBD1. Unmatched junction bases numbered 11, after V lost 2 bases and J lost 10 bases. The length of the CDR3 is 15 residues. Per germline, CDR1 GTSNPN and CDR2 SVGIG (reference sequence). Here the CDR3 DNA reads TGTGCCTGGAGTCCAAGACAGGGTGGGGGATCACCCCTCCACTTT. Protein sequence: CAWSPRQGGGSPLHF.

This clonotype was detected only a few times. The chain carries TRBV7-4 and TRBJ2-4; D not certain. Germline CDR1 reads SGHVT; CDR2 reads SQSDAQ. The CDR3 covers 15 residues. Trimming took 0 bases from V and 1 from J, leaving 7 bases between them. CDR3 sequence reads: CASSLATGAKNIQYF. For the CDR3, the DNA is TGTGCCAGCAGCTTAGCCACCGGGGCCAAAAACATTCAGTACTTC.

V gene TRBV7-3 combines with J gene TRBJ2-2; 11 nucleotides match TRBD2. With 5 bases clipped from V and 6 bases from J, the junction kept 2 bases outside the gene matches. In germline, CDR1 is SGHTA, CDR2 FQGTGA. The CDR3 covers 14 residues. The CDR3 DNA reads TGTGCCAGCAGCGGGGGACTAGCGGCCGGGGAGCTGTTTTTT. This translates into CASSGGLAAGELFF.

This clonotype was seen more than once but under ten times. This rearrangement joins TRBV11-2 to TRBJ1-1; D uncertain. Trimming cost V 2 bases and J 4 bases, with 11 bases left between them. CDR1 and CDR2 from the germline V gene are SGHAT and FQNNGV. This CDR3 spans 14 amino acids. The CDR3 sequence is CASSLNRAITEAFF. In DNA form, the CDR3 reads TGTGCCAGCAGCTTAAATAGGGCTATCACTGAAGCTTTCTTT.

The gene calls are TRBV18 and TRBJ2-2; D call uncertain. Germline V gene sequence: CDR1 KGHSH, CDR2 LQKENI. The CDR3 length is 13 residues. Trimming removed 5 bases at V and 3 bases at J, with 7 bases between. The chain's CDR3 is CASSNFDTGELFF. CDR3 nucleotide sequence: TGTGCCAGCTCAAATTTCGACACCGGGGAGCTGTTTTTT.

The chain combines TRBV19 with TRBJ1-4; possible D gene TRBD1, 5 bases. Between the trimmed V and J ends, which lost 6 bases and 6 bases, there was a span of 17 bases. The germline V gene encodes CDR1 LNHDA and CDR2 SQIVND (reference sequence). This CDR3 is built from 15 residues. The CDR3 DNA reads TGTGCCAGTAGCCATCGGCAGGGCCAGGATGAAAAACTGTTTTTT. This gives the protein CASSHRQGQDEKLFF. Combining the CDR3 with reference TRBV19 and TRBJ1-4 gives the whole variable domain DGGITQSPKYLFRKEGQNVTLSCEQNLNHDAMYWYRQDPGQGLRLIYYSQIVNDFQKGDIAEGYSVSREKKESFPLTVTSAQKNPTAFYLCASSHRQGQDEKLFFGSGTQLSVL.

The chain uses TRBV20-1 and TRBJ2-7; 9 bases align to TRBD1. Per germline, CDR1 DFQATT and CDR2 SNEGSKA (reference sequence). The V segment lost 3 bases and the J segment 0 bases; nucleotides outside the gene matches: 6. The CDR3 consists of 15 residues. CDR3 nucleotides: TGCAGTGCTAGTGGGGACAGGGTGAGCTCCTACGAGCAGTACTTC. This codes for CSASGDRVSSYEQYF.

The chain recombines TRBV9 with TRBJ1-6, with D possibly being TRBD1 (6 bases). The CDR3 length is 15 residues. Germline assignment: CDR1 SGDLS and CDR2 YYNGEE. Trimming shortened V by 2 bases and J by 6 bases, and 12 bases separated the two germline ends. The CDR3 here is CASSVEGHSNSPLHF. The DNA for the CDR3 is TGTGCCAGCAGCGTCGAGGGACACAGTAATTCACCCCTCCACTTT. Full variable domain (outside the CDR3, taken from reference TRBV9 and TRBJ1-6): DSGVTQTPKHLITATGQRVTLRCSPRSGDLSVYWYQQSLDQGLQFLIQYYNGEERAKGNILERFSAQQFPDLHSELNLSSLELGDSALYFCASSVEGHSNSPLHFGNGTRLTVT.

The V call is TRBV11-2, the J call TRBJ2-1, with 11 bases that match TRBD2. The trim removed 5 bases at V and 9 bases at J, leaving 9 bases unmatched. The germline gives CDR1 SGHAT, CDR2 FQNNGV. This CDR3 has 15 residues. The CDR3 DNA sequence: TGTGCCAGCAGCCTGAGACTAGCGGGGTCTCTTGAGCAGTTCTTC. Its translation is CASSLRLAGSLEQFF. Complete variable domain (other parts from reference TRBV11-2 and TRBJ2-1): EAGVAQSPRYKIIEKRQSVAFWCNPISGHATLYWYQQILGQGPKLLIQFQNNGVVDDSQLPKDRFSAERLKGVDSTLKIQPAKLEDSAVYLCASSLRLAGSLEQFFGPGTRLTVL.

This sequence joins TRBV28 and TRBJ2-1, with D possibly being TRBD2 (6 bases). The V end was cut by 9 bases, the J end by 7 bases, with 19 bases between. Germline CDR1 MDHEN, CDR2 SYDVKM. CDR3 length equals 14 residues. The CDR3 here is CASSGYEGGNEQFF. The CDR3 bases are TGTGCCAGTAGCGGATACGAAGGAGGGAATGAGCAGTTCTTC.

The chain is built from TRBV7-2 and TRBJ2-5; 9 nucleotides match TRBD2. From germline, CDR1 is SGHTA and CDR2 FQGNSA. This CDR3 has 16 residues. Trimming at V came to 5 bases and at J to 4 bases, leaving 11 bases not matched to a gene. As DNA, the CDR3 is TGTGCCAGCAGCCCCCAGCGGGAGGTGTGGGGAGAGACCCAGTACTTC. It specifies CASSPQREVWGETQYF.

The chain has TRBV11-2 and TRBJ2-5; possible D gene TRBD1, 6 bases. The germline V gene has CDR1 SGHAT and CDR2 FQNNGV. V was pared by 3 bases and J by 4 bases, with 12 bases between. The CDR3 covers 14 residues. The CDR3 protein is CASSFPRGGETQYF. Written as DNA, the CDR3 is TGTGCCAGCAGCTTTCCCAGGGGTGGAGAGACCCAGTACTTC.

This clonotype was seen at least ten times. One end of the junction varies from germline; a read error may be responsible. This chain joins TRBV5-1 and TRBJ1-1; D uncertain. Germline V gene lookup returns CDR1 SGHRS and CDR2 YFSETQ. The CDR3 consists of 13 residues. CDR3 in amino acids: CASSLWGNTEAFF. CDR3 bases: TGTGCCAGCAGTTTATGGGGGAACACTGAAGCTTTCTTT.

As for this clonotype: One end of the junction varies from germline; a read error may be responsible. This chain links TRBV7-7 with TRBJ2-2; D perhaps matches TRBD1 (6 bases). Germline values: CDR1 SSHAT, CDR2 FNYEAQ (reference sequence). The length of the CDR3 is 15 residues. CDR3 sequence: CASSLATGQGGELFF. The CDR3 DNA follows: TGTGCTAGCAGCTTAGCTACAGGGCAGGGCGGGGAGCTGTTTTTT.

The chain combines TRBV5-1 with TRBJ1-1; D might be TRBD1 (6 bases). The length of the CDR3 is 16 residues. Germline loops: CDR1 SGHRS, CDR2 YFSETQ. V lost 2 bases, J lost 3 bases, and 17 bases lay in between. CDR3: CASSFSPQGADTEAFF. The CDR3 coding sequence is TGCGCCAGCAGCTTCTCACCACAGGGTGCTGACACTGAAGCTTTCTTT.

In its sample, this clonotype was seen a few times. V usage is TRBV4-3 and J usage is TRBJ2-5; the D gene is possibly TRBD2 (5 bases). Germline CDR1 and CDR2: LGHNA and YSLEER. The length of the CDR3 is 16 residues. V dropped 0 bases and J dropped 4 bases, with 15 bases sitting between them. CDR3 protein: CASSQDLGLKRETQYF. The CDR3 bases are TGCGCCAGCAGCCAAGATCTTGGACTTAAGCGAGAGACCCAGTACTTC.

This chain uses TRBV7-9 with TRBJ2-7, with 10 bases aligning to TRBD1. Per the germline V gene, CDR1 is SEHNR and CDR2 is FQNEAQ (reference sequence). The trim removed 11 bases at V and 0 bases at J, leaving 7 bases unmatched. The CDR3 is 14 amino acids. CDR3 sequence (DNA): TGTGCCGGACAGGGGGGCACTCTCTCCTACGAGCAGTACTTC. Its protein product is CAGQGGTLSYEQYF.

The rearrangement links TRBV5-4 to TRBJ2-1; TRBD1 matches at 12 bases. Looked up from germline, CDR1 is SGHNT and CDR2 is YYREEE (reference sequence). CDR3 length equals 16 residues. With V trimmed by 4 bases and J by 9 bases, 11 bases remained unmatched. The CDR3 nucleotides are TGTGCCAGCAGCCCGGGGGGGACAGGGGGCGCGTTTGAGCAGTTCTTC. Amino acids: CASSPGGTGGAFEQFF. The full variable domain, rest sourced from reference TRBV5-4 and TRBJ2-1, is ETGVTQSPTHLIKTRGQQVTLRCSSQSGHNTVSWYQQALGQGPQFIFQYYREEENGRGNFPPRFSGLQFPNYSSELNVNALELDDSALYLCASSPGGTGGAFEQFFGPGTRLTVL.

The gene calls are TRBV5-4 and TRBJ2-1, with 11 nucleotides matching TRBD2. V gave up 4 bases and J gave up 2 bases; unmatched junction bases: 5. This CDR3 region has 16 residues. Germline lookup yields CDR1 SGHNT and CDR2 YYREEE (reference sequence). CDR3: CASSVGTSGPYNEQFF. The CDR3 DNA reads TGTGCCAGCAGCGTGGGGACTAGCGGACCCTACAATGAGCAGTTCTTC.

A note on this clonotype: One end of the junction fails to match germline, which may point to a read error. The chain is built from TRBV6-5 and TRBJ1-2; D call uncertain. This CDR3 has 17 amino acids. Germline assignment: CDR1 MNHEY and CDR2 SVGAGI. CDR3 coding DNA: TGTGCCAGCAGCCGAGGAGCGCCGGTAATTAAAGGCTATGGCTACACATTC. Protein sequence: CASSRGAPVIKGYGYTF.